This TCR beta chain was profiled in a study of chemoradiotherapy in HPV16-positive cancers. The germline gives CDR1 SGHNT, CDR2 YYREEE (reference sequence). This CDR3 has 15 residues. Trimming took off 0 bases at V and 3 bases at J, with 12 bases between the two ends. The method was immunoSEQ multiplex PCR; TCRdb's version includes in-frame clones alone and lacks a portion of them. The sample has about 68,000 clones, more than 70% seen once. The sequence was obtained from a human donor with HPV-associated anogenital cancer. The chain couples TRBV5-4 to TRBJ2-5; no clear D. The starting material was blood, obtained from a patient who underwent chemoradiotherapy. DNA for the CDR3: TGTGCCAGCAGCTTGGAGGCGACGGAAGAAGAGACCCAGTACTTC. As protein: CASSLEATEEETQYF.